One and the same sample provided the 11 T cell receptor beta chains below, sequenced in a study of response to subunit inactivated influenza vaccine. From the RT-PCR reads, TCRdb called clonotypes with MiXCR, one entry per CDR3 protein. This sample carries 530,000 or so distinct CDR3 sequences, 10% to 15% of them seen once, and the ten largest clones take approximately 10%. Sequenced here: PBMCs from blood, sampled on the day of vaccination. The receptors come from a man aged 45-65 years who received an inactivated influenza vaccine.

In this sample, this clonotype turned up many times. At one end, the junction sequence differs from germline, possibly due to a read error. The chain combines TRBV5-1 with TRBJ2-1; TRBD2 agrees at 10 bases. This CDR3 region has 15 residues. Germline values: CDR1 SGHRS, CDR2 YFSETQ. This CDR3 reads CASSLASGSYNEQFF. The CDR3 DNA sequence: TGTGCCAGCAGCTTAGCTAGCGGGAGTTACAATGAGCAGTTCTTC.

This clonotype occurred a few times. The V and J genes are TRBV20-1 and TRBJ2-7; unclear D gene. The germline CDR1 and CDR2 sequences are DFQATT and SNEGSKA (reference sequence). This CDR3 has 14 amino acids. Trimming removed 2 bases at V and 4 bases at J, with 15 bases between. The CDR3 coding sequence is TGCAGTGCTAGATCCATACCCCCCGGGTACGAGCAGTACTTC. Translated, it gives CSARSIPPGYEQYF.

This clonotype appeared many times. This chain uses TRBV4-2 with TRBJ2-3, with a tentative D call TRBD2 (6 bases). Deletions cut 0 bases from V and 4 bases from J, with 11 bases between. The germline V gene has CDR1 LGHNA and CDR2 YNFKEQ. The CDR3 extends over 15 amino acids. The CDR3 is CASSQEGGSPDTQYF. In nucleotides, the CDR3 is TGTGCCAGCAGCCAAGAGGGGGGTAGCCCAGATACGCAGTATTTT.

The V gene is TRBV19, the J gene TRBJ2-3; D is undetermined. Germline V CDR1 and CDR2: LNHDA, SQIVND (reference sequence). CDR3 size: 14 residues. Trimming stripped 5 bases from V and 1 base from J, with 10 bases between. CDR3: CASSVDGRTDTQYF. In DNA, the CDR3 is TGTGCCAGTAGTGTGGACGGGCGCACAGATACGCAGTATTTT.

There are a few counts of this clonotype. This chain connects TRBV6-1 to TRBJ1-1, with D perhaps TRBD1 (5 bases). The V and J ends lost 4 bases and 0 bases respectively, with 12 bases between them. The CDR3 is 15 amino acids. Germline lookup yields CDR1 MNHNS and CDR2 SASEGT. CDR3 region: CASSGTIGLNTEAFF. The CDR3 DNA is TGTGCCAGCAGTGGGACAATCGGGTTGAACACTGAAGCTTTCTTT.

This chain uses TRBV2 with TRBJ2-7, with D possibly matching TRBD1 (5 bases). The V gene's germline CDR1 is SNHLY and CDR2 FYNNEI. CDR3 size: 14 residues. V dropped 2 bases and J dropped 2 bases, with 10 bases sitting between them. Written as DNA, the CDR3 is TGTGCCAGCAGTGAACAGGGAATACCCTACGAGCAGTACTTC. This encodes CASSEQGIPYEQYF. Together with reference TRBV2 and TRBJ2-7, the CDR3 gives the full variable domain: EPEVTQTPSHQVTQMGQEVILRCVPISNHLYFYWYRQILGQKVEFLVSFYNNEISEKSEIFDDQFSVERPDGSNFTLKIRSTKLEDSAMYFCASSEQGIPYEQYFGPGTRLTVT.

This clonotype was counted between two and nine times. This chain connects TRBV27 to TRBJ2-1, with a tentative D call TRBD2 (5 bases). Germline CDR1 reads MNHEY; CDR2 reads SMNVEV (reference sequence). Trimming stripped 8 bases from V and 4 bases from J, with 21 bases between. This CDR3 region has 16 residues. In DNA form, the CDR3 reads TGTGCCAGCGGTTCAGGACTCGTTTCCCTATACAATGAGCAGTTCTTC. This translates into CASGSGLVSLYNEQFF.

This clonotype was seen only a few times. The genes are TRBV3-1 and TRBJ2-7, with D unresolved. V lost 1 base, J lost 5 bases, and 9 bases lay in between. Germline-derived CDR1 and CDR2 are LGHDT and YNNKEL (reference sequence). The CDR3 totals 13 residues. CDR3: CASSQGTNNEQYF. CDR3 in DNA: TGTGCCAGCAGCCAAGGGACGAACAACGAGCAGTACTTC.

This clonotype was seen a few times. The chain uses TRBV28 and TRBJ2-7, with a tentative D call TRBD1 (7 bases). The CDR3 loop spans 14 amino acids. With 5 bases removed from V and 3 bases from J, the gap between germline ends came to 14 bases. The germline gives CDR1 MDHEN, CDR2 SYDVKM. CDR3: CASSLQGGFYEQYF. The CDR3, as DNA: TGTGCCAGCAGTCTGCAGGGGGGTTTCTACGAGCAGTACTTC. The entire variable domain, with the rest obtained from reference TRBV28 and TRBJ2-7, is as follows: DVKVTQSSRYLVKRTGEKVFLECVQDMDHENMFWYRQDPGLGLRLIYFSYDVKMKEKGDIPEGYSVSREKKERFSLILESASTNQTSMYLCASSLQGGFYEQYFGPGTRLTVT.

This chain joins TRBV18 and TRBJ1-5; D gene ambiguous. The V gene's germline CDR1 is KGHSH and CDR2 LQKENI. CDR3 length: 15 amino acids. Trimming removed 2 bases at V and 2 bases at J, with 10 bases between. The CDR3 region has the DNA TGTGCCAGCTCACCAGACGCCGCTGGCAATCAGCCCCAGCATTTT. Translated: CASSPDAAGNQPQHF.

This clonotype has just a few counts. J is TRBJ1-5 and V is TRBV27, with TRBD1 as a possible D gene (6 bases). Germline-derived CDR1 and CDR2 are MNHEY and SMNVEV (reference sequence). Trimming removed 4 bases from V and 5 bases from J, with 9 bases in between. The length of the CDR3 is 13 residues. This chain's CDR3 is CASSSRGHQPQHF. As DNA, the CDR3 is TGTGCCAGCAGTTCCAGGGGTCATCAGCCCCAGCATTTT.